Listed here are 24 T cell receptor beta chains from one sample, sequenced in a study of T cells in Graves' hyperthyroidism and ophthalmopathy. The CDR3 regions of TCR beta were amplified from RNA transcripts. TCR CDR3 underwent first-round RT-PCR with the HTBI primer set. TCRdb re-derived calls from the multiplex PCR reads in MiXCR, one entry per CDR3 protein. Of fewer than 550,000 distinct CDR3 sequences in the sample, 15% to 19% were seen once. The sequenced sample consisted of blood. The source of these receptors is a woman in her late teens or twenties with Graves' hyperthyroidism.

This clonotype has just a few counts. The chain combines TRBV2 with TRBJ2-5; TRBD1 agrees at 7 bases. The J segment lost 2 bases and the V segment lost 7 bases, leaving 19 bases of the junction unmatched. CDR3 length equals 18 residues. CDR1 is SNHLY and CDR2 is FYNNEI in the germline V gene. The CDR3 DNA reads TGTGCCAGCACCCCGGACAGGATCCATGTTTCCAAACAAGAGACCCAGTACTTC. This codes for CASTPDRIHVSKQETQYF.

This clonotype came up a few times. CDR3 protein: CASSLRTSGLSGSYNEQFF. CDR3 nucleotides: TGTGCCAGCAGCCTCAGGACTAGCGGGCTCTCAGGATCCTACAATGAGCAGTTCTTC. The chain is built from TRBV7-2 and TRBJ2-1; 11 bases are shared with TRBD2. The V segment lost 5 bases and the J segment 1 base; nucleotides outside the gene matches: 13. In germline, CDR1 is SGHTA, CDR2 FQGNSA. The CDR3 sequence is 19 residues long.

This clonotype was seen many times. This rearrangement joins TRBV5-1 to TRBJ1-4; D is ambiguous. Germline V CDR1 and CDR2: SGHRS, YFSETQ. Trimming pared 0 bases from V and 0 bases from J, leaving 6 bases between. The CDR3 totals 15 residues. CDR3 sequence reads: CASSLAQSTNEKLFF. CDR3 in DNA: TGCGCCAGCAGCTTGGCCCAGTCAACTAATGAAAAACTGTTTTTT.

This clonotype was counted ten times or more. The V call is TRBV20-1, the J call TRBJ2-1; TRBD1 agrees at 7 bases. The ends lost 5 bases at V and 3 bases at J; junction bases unmatched: 7. The CDR3 runs to 14 residues. Germline V gives CDR1 DFQATT, CDR2 SNEGSKA (reference sequence). The CDR3 DNA sequence: TGCAGTGCTGAGCGACAGGGACGCTACAATGAGCAGTTCTTC. It specifies CSAERQGRYNEQFF.

The sample holds many counts of this clonotype. DNA for the CDR3: TGTGCCAGCAGCTTAGAAGGAGGGTACAATGAGCAGTTCTTC. Residues: CASSLEGGYNEQFF. J is TRBJ2-1 and V is TRBV11-2; TRBD2 might be the D (6 bases). CDR1 SGHAT and CDR2 FQNNGV come from the germline V gene. V was cut by 0 bases and J by 4 bases, with 7 bases left in between. The CDR3 covers 14 residues.

This clonotype was observed a few times. The chain employs TRBV20-1 and TRBJ1-5, with D unresolved. The germline gives CDR1 DFQATT, CDR2 SNEGSKA (reference sequence). V lost 5 bases and J 4 bases, leaving 18 bases between the germline ends. CDR3 length: 15 residues. The chain's CDR3 is CSAVTLGGENQPQHF. In DNA form, the CDR3 reads TGCAGTGCTGTCACCCTGGGCGGAGAAAATCAGCCCCAGCATTTT.

The table lists this clonotype with many counts. V usage is TRBV15 and J usage is TRBJ2-7; D is unresolved. In germline, CDR1 is LNHNV, CDR2 YYDKDF (reference sequence). The CDR3 spans 13 residues. V lost 3 bases and J lost 3, with 9 bases in between. CDR3 amino acids: CATSRRTGYEQYF. The CDR3 DNA reads as TGTGCCACCAGCAGGAGGACGGGCTACGAGCAGTACTTC. The full variable domain, its missing parts supplied by reference TRBV15 and TRBJ2-7, is DAMVIQNPRYQVTQFGKPVTLSCSQTLNHNVMYWYQQKSSQAPKLLFHYYDKDFNNEADTPDNFQSRRPNTSFCFLDIRSPGLGDTAMYLCATSRRTGYEQYFGPGTRLTVT.

This clonotype was observed many times. The V gene is TRBV18, the J gene TRBJ1-1; D is unresolved. The CDR3 has 13 amino acids. V lost 0 bases to trimming and J lost 7 bases, with 9 bases between them. Germline V lookup: CDR1 KGHSH, CDR2 LQKENI. The CDR3 coding sequence is TGTGCCAGCTCACCACCATCCGGGAATGAAGCTTTCTTT. It yields the protein CASSPPSGNEAFF.

This clonotype was seen only a few times. V is TRBV19 and J is TRBJ2-1; 10 bases fit TRBD2. Germline assignment: CDR1 LNHDA and CDR2 SQIVND (reference sequence). Trimming at V came to 3 bases and at J to 3 bases, leaving 5 bases not matched to a gene. The CDR3 is 16 residues long. The CDR3 loop reads CASSIWRTSGYNEQFF. In DNA, the CDR3 is TGTGCCAGTAGTATTTGGAGGACTAGCGGCTACAATGAGCAGTTCTTC.

This clonotype came up many times. J is TRBJ2-7 and V is TRBV6-5; D is uncertain. The CDR3 runs 13 residues. V was shortened by 3 bases and J by 2 bases, with 8 bases between the two germline ends. Germline V CDR1 and CDR2: MNHEY, SVGAGI. The CDR3 region is CASSYRATYEQYF. CDR3 in DNA: TGTGCCAGCAGTTATAGAGCGACCTACGAGCAGTACTTC.

By share, this clonotype ranks as medium-sized. The chain has TRBV11-2 and TRBJ2-7; D is possibly TRBD1 (5 bases). The CDR3 contains 14 residues. V lost 4 bases and J lost 6, with 16 bases in between. Germline V gives CDR1 SGHAT, CDR2 FQNNGV. CDR3 region: CASSSRPGQGEQYF. The CDR3 bases are TGTGCCAGCAGCTCAAGACCCGGTCAGGGCGAGCAGTACTTC.

This clonotype was seen a handful of times. The J gene is TRBJ2-5, the V gene TRBV3-1, with D tentatively TRBD1 (6 bases). V lost 8 bases and J 3 bases, leaving 28 bases between the germline ends. CDR3 length: 18 amino acids. The germline gives CDR1 LGHDT, CDR2 YNNKEL (reference sequence). The CDR3 loop is CASSPPRFQGPREETQYF. The CDR3 DNA reads TGTGCCAGCTCACCACCGAGGTTCCAGGGGCCTCGGGAAGAGACCCAGTACTTC.

There are a few counts of this clonotype. The gene calls are TRBV4-2 and TRBJ2-7; 9 nucleotides agree with TRBD2. Germline V gene data show CDR1 as LGHNA and CDR2 as YNFKEQ. CDR3 length equals 15 residues. V lost 1 base, J lost 6 bases, and 7 bases stayed unmatched. CDR3 in amino acids: CASSQGAGGSTEQYF. CDR3 DNA sequence: TGTGCCAGCAGCCAAGGGGCGGGAGGGTCGACCGAGCAGTACTTC.

This clonotype was found many times. V usage is TRBV29-1 and J usage is TRBJ1-1; D might be TRBD1 (6 bases). This CDR3 is 13 amino acids long. In germline, CDR1 is SQVTM, CDR2 ANQGSEA. Trimming stripped 4 bases from V and 1 base from J, with 10 bases between. The chain's CDR3 is CSVGQGRNTEAFF. Here the CDR3 DNA reads TGCAGCGTTGGGCAGGGGCGGAACACTGAAGCTTTCTTT.

Only a few counts were recorded for this clonotype. Here the CDR3 DNA reads TGTGCCAGCAGCTTCATTTTGCAGGCCCTTAATTCACCCCTCCACTTT. Protein product: CASSFILQALNSPLHF. The genes are TRBV7-2 and TRBJ1-6; D is unresolved. Germline V lookup: CDR1 SGHTA, CDR2 FQGNSA. V lost 3 bases and J 6 bases, leaving 15 bases between the germline ends. CDR3 length: 16 amino acids.

This clonotype has ten or more counts. The V call is TRBV28, the J call TRBJ2-1; no clear D gene. The CDR3 runs 12 residues. Per germline, CDR1 MDHEN and CDR2 SYDVKM. Trimming took 5 bases from V and 6 from J, leaving 8 bases between them. The CDR3 reads CASSPPGNEQFF. The DNA for the CDR3 is TGTGCCAGCAGTCCCCCGGGCAATGAGCAGTTCTTC.

This clonotype was detected only a few times. The chain uses TRBV6-2 or TRBV6-3 and TRBJ2-7, with 11 bases aligning to TRBD2. The CDR3 totals 14 residues. Trimming removed 4 bases from V and 3 bases from J; junction bases left unmatched: 2. CDR1 is MNHEY, CDR2 SVGEGT, per germline. Written as DNA, the CDR3 is TGTGCCAGCAGTTTGGGACTAGCGGTCTACGAGCAGTACTTC. This encodes CASSLGLAVYEQYF.

The sample holds many counts of this clonotype. The chain combines TRBV6-5 with TRBJ2-1, with 9 bases that match TRBD2. From germline, CDR1 is MNHEY and CDR2 SVGAGI. This CDR3 spans 17 amino acids. Trimming removed 0 bases from V and 6 bases from J; junction bases left unmatched: 9. The chain's CDR3 is CASSYSRGPSGVNEQFF. CDR3 nucleotides: TGTGCCAGCAGTTACTCGAGGGGTCCTAGCGGGGTCAATGAGCAGTTCTTC.

This clonotype has more than one count but fewer than ten. The chain links TRBV12-3 or TRBV12-4 to TRBJ1-2, with D perhaps matching TRBD1 (5 bases). V was shortened by 6 bases and J by 8 bases, with 22 bases between the two germline ends. This CDR3 has 15 amino acids. CDR3 residues: CASRPQEARGVGYTF. The DNA of the CDR3 is TGTGCCAGCAGACCCCAGGAAGCTAGGGGCGTAGGCTACACCTTC.

A word on this clonotype: A much larger clone lies a single base off, so this may be a read error. The chain employs TRBV5-1 and TRBJ2-2; possibly TRBD1 for D (5 bases). The germline gives CDR1 SGHRS, CDR2 YFSETQ. This CDR3 has 15 amino acids. The CDR3 nucleotides are TGCGCCAGCAGCGAGACAGTTGCGAAAACCGGGGAGCTGTTTTTT. Translating gives CASSETVAKTGELFF.

At least ten counts were recorded for this clonotype. The chain recombines TRBV29-1 with TRBJ1-2, with a possible D match to TRBD1 (6 bases). CDR1 and CDR2 (germline): SQVTM, ANQGSEA. V gave up 3 bases and J gave up 4 bases, with 15 bases separating them. The CDR3 has 14 amino acids. The CDR3 reads CSVDPAGAFYGYTF. The CDR3 DNA follows: TGCAGCGTTGATCCGGCGGGGGCATTCTATGGCTACACCTTC.

This clonotype has only a few counts. The V and J genes are TRBV27 and TRBJ2-7; TRBD2 might be the D (5 bases). The germline V and J ends were trimmed by 0 bases and 2 bases, with 17 bases remaining between them. CDR3 size: 17 residues. CDR1 MNHEY and CDR2 SMNVEV come from the germline V gene (reference sequence). In nucleotides, the CDR3 is TGTGCCAGCAGTTTATCATGGGCGGACTCCGGAACCTACGAGCAGTACTTC. This sequence encodes CASSLSWADSGTYEQYF.

In this sample, this clonotype turned up many times. The chain couples TRBV12-3 or TRBV12-4 to TRBJ2-7; D unresolved. CDR3 length: 12 amino acids. V lost 3 bases and J 6 bases, leaving 9 bases between the germline ends. In DNA form, the CDR3 reads TGTGCCAGCAGTTTGACAAGCCGCGAGCAGTACTTC. Amino acids: CASSLTSREQYF.

The chain uses TRBV5-1 and TRBJ2-6; D could derive from TRBD1 or TRBD2 (5 bases each). The germline V and J ends were trimmed by 2 bases and 8 bases, with 11 bases remaining between them. CDR3 length: 14 residues. CDR1 and CDR2 (germline): SGHRS, YFSETQ. CDR3: CASSFNGGTNVLTF. For the CDR3, the DNA is TGCGCCAGCAGCTTCAATGGGGGAACCAACGTCCTGACTTTC.